This T cell receptor (beta chain) was found in a study of CD4+ T cells in melanoma. A note on this clone: Its matching antigen is unknown.

The CDR3 runs 14 residues. V was clipped by 4 bases and J by 10 bases; unmatched bases: 9. Looked up from germline, CDR1 is SGHRS and CDR2 is YFSETQ. General observations from the study: In melanoma, neoantigen-specific CD4+ T cells reportedly differed in differentiation state. A reported correlation linked neoantigen-specific CD4+ T cells to CD8+, macrophage and B cell function.

Profiling relied on immunoSEQ multiplex PCR, and the TCRdb table lists in-frame clones only, not all of them. The sample has more than 20,000 clones; roughly 78% are singletons. The chain joins TRBV5-1 to TRBJ1-5, with 9 bases that match TRBD1. This sequence was found in a human donor with melanoma. CDR3 region: CASSGTGGAEPQHF. In nucleotides, the CDR3 is TGCGCCAGCAGCGGCACAGGGGGCGCAGAACCCCAGCATTTT.